One and the same sample provided the 32 T cell receptor beta chains below, sequenced in a study of blood T cell repertoires in COVID-19. Sequencing was performed with immunoSEQ multiplex PCR; in TCRdb, only in-frame clones are kept and a portion is missing. The profile shows 150,000 to 200,000 clones, roughly 89% of them singletons. Material for sequencing was peripheral blood. Receptors originate from a man aged 50 or older with acute or convalescent COVID-19.

This chain links TRBV18 with TRBJ1-6; 7 bases match TRBD1. V gave up 0 bases and J gave up 10 bases; unmatched junction bases: 9. The germline V gene encodes CDR1 KGHSH and CDR2 LQKENI. The CDR3 has 16 residues. The CDR3 coding sequence is TGTGCCAGCTCACCACCAGGGACAGATTTTTACTCACCCCTCCACTTT. It is translated as CASSPPGTDFYSPLHF.

The chain has TRBV9 and TRBJ1-6; weak D call: TRBD1 (5 bases). The V and J ends lost 0 bases and 11 bases respectively, with 9 bases between them. This CDR3 has 13 residues. The germline V gene has CDR1 SGDLS and CDR2 YYNGEE. The CDR3 reads CASSVGRGAPLHF. CDR3 DNA: TGTGCCAGCAGCGTAGGGAGGGGTGCACCCCTCCACTTT.

J is TRBJ2-2 and V is TRBV28; D remains ambiguous. Trimming left V 2 bases short and J 1 base short, with 8 bases between. The CDR3 runs 15 residues. CDR1 MDHEN and CDR2 SYDVKM come from the germline V gene. The CDR3 DNA reads as TGTGCCAGCAGTTTACCGTCCGGGAACACCGGGGAGCTGTTTTTT. Its protein is CASSLPSGNTGELFF.

Here the CDR3 reads CASREGQANTIYF. The CDR3 DNA reads as TGTGCCAGCAGAGAGGGACAGGCAAACACCATATATTTT. The chain couples TRBV28 to TRBJ1-3; 8 nucleotides match TRBD1. The germline gives CDR1 MDHEN, CDR2 SYDVKM. Trimming took 6 bases from V and 6 from J; bases not matched to a gene: 4. This CDR3 has 13 residues.

V gene TRBV5-1 combines with J gene TRBJ2-1, with 8 bases that match TRBD2. This CDR3 is built from 16 residues. The germline gives CDR1 SGHRS, CDR2 YFSETQ. V gave up 2 bases and J gave up 3 bases; unmatched junction bases: 7. CDR3 loop: CASSLLAGYVYNEQFF. Written as DNA, the CDR3 is TGCGCCAGCAGCTTATTAGCGGGATATGTCTACAATGAGCAGTTCTTC.

The gene calls are TRBV6-1 and TRBJ2-5; D perhaps matches TRBD1 (6 bases). V shed 3 bases and J shed 9 bases, with 14 bases lying between them. The germline CDR1 and CDR2 sequences are MNHNS and SASEGT. The CDR3 runs 13 residues. The CDR3 loop is CASSESLGAAQYF. The DNA for the CDR3 is TGTGCCAGCAGTGAGAGTCTGGGGGCGGCCCAGTACTTC.

V and J are TRBV4-3 and TRBJ2-1, with TRBD1 identical over 7 bases. Germline loops: CDR1 LGHNA, CDR2 YSLEER. This CDR3 comprises 15 residues. V lost 0 bases and J lost 4; bases outside the gene matches: 3. CDR3 DNA sequence: TGCGCCAGCAGCCAAGAACAGGGGTTGTACAATGAGCAGTTCTTC. Its protein is CASSQEQGLYNEQFF.

CDR3 nucleotides: TGTGCCATCAGTGACCGGGACTCGGAGCAGTTCTTC. Protein product: CAISDRDSEQFF. The rearrangement links TRBV10-3 to TRBJ2-1, with D perhaps matching TRBD2 (6 bases). Trimming pared 3 bases from V and 10 bases from J, leaving 10 bases between. The germline V gene encodes CDR1 ENHRY and CDR2 SYGVKD. The CDR3 covers 12 residues.

The genes are TRBV10-3 and TRBJ1-4, with TRBD1 matching 11 bases. The V gene end was trimmed by 6 bases and the J gene end by 7 bases; junction bases not matched to a gene: 7. Germline V CDR1 and CDR2: ENHRY, SYGVKD. This CDR3 has 15 amino acids. Here the CDR3 DNA reads TGTGCCATCAGGGAAGGACAGGGGGCTACTGAAAAACTGTTTTTT. This sequence encodes CAIREGQGATEKLFF.

This chain joins TRBV14 and TRBJ2-7; D is perhaps TRBD2 (5 bases). Per the germline V gene, CDR1 is SGHDN and CDR2 is FVKESK. This CDR3 spans 13 amino acids. V was shortened by 3 bases and J by 7 bases, with 13 bases between the two germline ends. CDR3 region: CASSHPDGLEQYF. The CDR3 region has the DNA TGTGCCAGCAGCCACCCCGATGGACTTGAGCAGTACTTC.

This clone has only a few counts. This chain links TRBV2 with TRBJ1-2; TRBD1 matches 7 bases. After removal of 6 bases from V and 4 bases from J, the junction contained 2 bases not matched to a gene. Per the germline V gene, CDR1 is SNHLY and CDR2 is FYNNEI. The CDR3 loop spans 12 amino acids. The CDR3 sequence is CASRTGIYGYTF. The CDR3 coding sequence is TGTGCCAGCAGGACAGGGATCTATGGCTACACCTTC.

This sequence joins TRBV27 and TRBJ2-5; D unresolved. Germline values: CDR1 MNHEY, CDR2 SMNVEV (reference sequence). CDR3 length equals 14 residues. Trimming pared 6 bases from V and 2 bases from J, leaving 13 bases between. The CDR3 bases are TGTGCCAGCAGCCCTCTTTCAGATCAAGAGACCCAGTACTTC. This translates into CASSPLSDQETQYF.

This clone showed up just once. The chain recombines TRBV23-1 with TRBJ2-7; maybe TRBD2 (5 bases). TRBV23-1 is an open reading frame, and its role is uncertain. The CDR3 contains 13 residues. Trimming took off 2 bases at V and 2 bases at J, with 7 bases between the two ends. The CDR3 loop is CASSQAEAYEQYV. In DNA form, the CDR3 reads TGCGCCAGCAGTCAAGCGGAGGCCTACGAGCAGTACGTC.

This rearrangement joins TRBV5-1 to TRBJ2-5; 8 bases line up with TRBD1. Looked up from germline, CDR1 is SGHRS and CDR2 is YFSETQ. The junction had 9 bases not matched to a gene; V was cut back by 2 bases and J by 9 bases. CDR3 length: 14 residues. CDR3 nucleotides: TGCGCCAGCAGCTTAGGACAGGGTTTGAGGGCCCAGTACTTC. It encodes CASSLGQGLRAQYF.

This rearrangement joins TRBV7-6 to TRBJ1-6; 7 nucleotides match TRBD1. This CDR3 has 14 residues. Trimming at V came to 5 bases and at J to 11 bases, leaving 9 bases not matched to a gene. Germline assignment: CDR1 SGHVS and CDR2 FNYEAQ. The CDR3 reads CASSPDREDAPLHF. The DNA for the CDR3 is TGTGCCAGCAGCCCCGACAGGGAGGATGCACCCCTCCACTTT.

This rearrangement joins TRBV15 to TRBJ1-2; 7 bases fit TRBD1. The CDR3 is 14 amino acids. V dropped 0 bases and J dropped 7; count of bases not matched to a gene: 5. Germline lookup yields CDR1 LNHNV and CDR2 YYDKDF (reference sequence). The CDR3 DNA reads TGTGCCACCAGCAGAGATATAGGGGGCCGTGGCTACACCTTC. Amino acids: CATSRDIGGRGYTF.

The chain is built from TRBV15 and TRBJ1-1; 9 bases fit TRBD1. This CDR3 has 14 amino acids. J lost 9 bases, V lost 5 bases, and 10 bases had no gene match. Germline V gene lookup returns CDR1 LNHNV and CDR2 YYDKDF (reference sequence). CDR3 region: CATSVTGGVGKAFF. The CDR3 DNA sequence: TGTGCCACCAGCGTTACAGGGGGCGTTGGAAAAGCTTTCTTT. Full variable domain (remainder filled in from reference TRBV15 and TRBJ1-1): DAMVIQNPRYQVTQFGKPVTLSCSQTLNHNVMYWYQQKSSQAPKLLFHYYDKDFNNEADTPDNFQSRRPNTSFCFLDIRSPGLGDTAMYLCATSVTGGVGKAFFGQGTRLTVV.

The chain couples TRBV27 to TRBJ2-1, with D tentatively TRBD1 (6 bases). The CDR3 runs to 15 residues. In germline, CDR1 is MNHEY, CDR2 SMNVEV (reference sequence). V was trimmed by 5 bases and J by 8 bases, leaving 19 bases between them. In DNA form, the CDR3 reads TGTGCCAGCAGTCCCCCGTGGGTGGGGGCGGATGAGCAGTTCTTC. Encoded protein: CASSPPWVGADEQFF.

The chain recombines TRBV3-1 (or the pseudogene TRBV3-2) with TRBJ2-1; 16 nucleotides match TRBD2. The CDR3 is made up of 20 amino acids. Trimming cost V 0 bases and J 0 bases; bases outside gene matches: 5. Germline lookup yields CDR1 LGHDT and CDR2 YNNKEL (reference sequence). The DNA for the CDR3 is TGTGCCAGCAGCCAAGAGGGACTAGCGGGAGGGGTTAGCTCCTACAATGAGCAGTTCTTC. This translates into CASSQEGLAGGVSSYNEQFF.

The CDR3 bases are TGTGCCATCAGTGAGGGAGGGTTATCGATCAATCAGCCCCAGCATTTT. Amino acids: CAISEGGLSINQPQHF. The rearrangement uses TRBV10-3 and TRBJ1-5; D is undetermined. The CDR3 loop spans 16 amino acids. Germline-derived CDR1 and CDR2 are ENHRY and SYGVKD. The V end lost 2 bases, the J end lost 3 bases, and 14 bases lay between the germline ends.

This CDR3 is CASRTERGEQFF. CDR3 in DNA: TGTGCCAGCCGAACCGAGCGGGGTGAGCAGTTCTTC. V is TRBV2 and J is TRBJ2-1; 7 bases fit TRBD2. CDR1 SNHLY and CDR2 FYNNEI come from the germline V gene. This CDR3 has 12 residues. V dropped 8 bases and J dropped 9; count of bases not matched to a gene: 7. Looking up the rest from reference TRBV2 and TRBJ2-1 gives the full variable domain: EPEVTQTPSHQVTQMGQEVILRCVPISNHLYFYWYRQILGQKVEFLVSFYNNEISEKSEIFDDQFSVERPDGSNFTLKIRSTKLEDSAMYFCASRTERGEQFFGPGTRLTVL.

This clone was seen only a few times. Because the CDR3's place on the DNA is in doubt, the DNA is left out and the CDR3 is given as listed by TCRdb. This chain uses TRBV19 with TRBJ1-3. Germline CDR1 and CDR2: LNHDA and SQIVND (reference sequence). The length of the CDR3 is 11 amino acids, counting both ends. The CDR3: CASTSGNTIYF.

This clone was observed once. The V and J genes are TRBV28 and TRBJ2-1; TRBD2 aligns across 7 bases. CDR3 length equals 13 residues. Per the germline V gene, CDR1 is MDHEN and CDR2 is SYDVKM. V dropped 4 bases and J dropped 14; count of bases not matched to a gene: 11. The CDR3 region has the DNA TGTGCCAGCAGTTCATCGGGGGGTGGGTGGAAGTTCTTC. Its protein is CASSSSGGGWKFF.

V is TRBV7-2 and J is TRBJ2-1; 9 nucleotides line up with TRBD1. The CDR3 contains 16 residues. The germline V gene has CDR1 SGHTA and CDR2 FQGNSA. Germline trimming cut 6 bases from V and 5 bases from J; bases unmatched to any gene: 11. CDR3 loop: CASRQAPGQGHNEQFF. The CDR3 nucleotides are TGTGCCAGCAGACAAGCCCCGGGACAGGGACACAATGAGCAGTTCTTC.

This clone was counted between two and nine times. The chain carries TRBV10-3 and TRBJ1-5; D may be TRBD1 (5 bases). Germline CDR1 and CDR2: ENHRY and SYGVKD. CDR3 size: 15 residues. Trimming cost V 2 bases and J 5 bases, with 13 bases left between them. Written as DNA, the CDR3 is TGTGCCATCAGTGAGCGGCAGGCGGGGGATCAGCCCCAGCATTTT. The encoded protein is CAISERQAGDQPQHF.

This clone has just a few counts. The J gene is TRBJ1-5, the V gene TRBV28, with D uncertain. Germline V gene sequence: CDR1 MDHEN, CDR2 SYDVKM. V lost 8 bases and J 8 bases, leaving 13 bases between the germline ends. This CDR3 contains 12 residues. The CDR3 DNA is TGTGCCAGCCAACGCCCCGGGAAGCCCCAGCATTTT. Its protein is CASQRPGKPQHF.

The chain joins TRBV14 to TRBJ1-3; maybe TRBD1 (6 bases). Germline CDR1 SGHDN, CDR2 FVKESK. The V end lost 6 bases, the J end lost 4 bases, and 10 bases lay between the germline ends. This CDR3 contains 13 residues. This CDR3 is CASSQTGGNTIYF. For the CDR3, the DNA is TGTGCCAGCAGTCAAACAGGGGGAAACACCATATATTTT.

The chain couples TRBV29-1 to TRBJ2-6, with D unclear. Deletions cut 7 bases from V and 2 bases from J, with 12 bases between. The V gene's germline CDR1 is SQVTM and CDR2 ANQGSEA. CDR3 length: 14 residues. CDR3 sequence (DNA): TGCAGCGCCAGACTGGGTGCTGGGGCCAACGTCCTGACTTTC. It encodes CSARLGAGANVLTF.

The chain employs TRBV19 and TRBJ1-1; possibly TRBD1 for D (5 bases). V was pared by 10 bases and J by 5 bases, with 11 bases between. Germline lookup yields CDR1 LNHDA and CDR2 SQIVND (reference sequence). The CDR3 contains 11 residues. The CDR3 protein is CAIQGRTEAFF. The CDR3 region has the DNA TGTGCCATCCAGGGTAGGACTGAAGCTTTCTTT.

Only one count was recorded for this clone. Other DNA sequences from this sample encode an identical CDR3 as well. The chain has TRBV3-1 (or the pseudogene TRBV3-2) and TRBJ2-7; no clear D gene. The germline gives CDR1 LGHDT, CDR2 YNNKEL (reference sequence). The CDR3 loop spans 11 amino acids. Trimming took off 2 bases at V and 4 bases at J, with 3 bases between the two ends. CDR3 sequence: CASSQSYEQYF. DNA for the CDR3: TGTGCCAGCAGCCAATCTTACGAGCAGTACTTC.

The chain links TRBV5-1 to TRBJ2-1; 7 positions agree with TRBD1. After removal of 1 base from V and 3 bases from J, the junction contained 7 bases not matched to a gene. CDR3 length: 16 amino acids. Germline V gene data show CDR1 as SGHRS and CDR2 as YFSETQ. The CDR3 here is CASSLQPGGFYNEQFF. The DNA of the CDR3 is TGCGCCAGCAGCTTGCAGCCAGGGGGTTTCTACAATGAGCAGTTCTTC.

The J gene is TRBJ2-3, the V gene TRBV2; D perhaps matches TRBD2 (5 bases). CDR1 is SNHLY and CDR2 is FYNNEI in the germline V gene. Trimming removed 4 bases at V and 0 bases at J, with 14 bases between. The CDR3 extends over 16 amino acids. The CDR3 sequence: CASSARAVRSTDTQYF. CDR3 bases: TGTGCCAGCAGTGCTCGAGCGGTCCGGAGCACAGATACGCAGTATTTT. Complete variable domain (other parts from reference TRBV2 and TRBJ2-3): EPEVTQTPSHQVTQMGQEVILRCVPISNHLYFYWYRQILGQKVEFLVSFYNNEISEKSEIFDDQFSVERPDGSNFTLKIRSTKLEDSAMYFCASSARAVRSTDTQYFGPGTRLTVL.